A selection of T cell receptor beta chains follows, all from one sample in a study of response to subunit inactivated influenza vaccine. MiXCR was run by TCRdb on the RT-PCR reads, yielding one entry per CDR3 protein. Among about 700,000 distinct CDR3 sequences listed, 12% to 15% were seen once. The material sequenced was PBMCs from blood, taken approximately 15 days before vaccination. These receptors were taken from a man aged 45-65 years who received an inactivated influenza vaccine. Each CDR3 is given with its conserved first and last residue. Some rows have no size entry. The others give once, few or many, or a class for an expanded clone.

v_call: TRBV4-1; clone_size: few; cdr3_aa: CASSHERLKWTGGSYEQYF
v_call: TRBV29-1; clone_size: NA; cdr3_aa: CSVRTSSGAGTGELFF
v_call: TRBV27; clone_size: NA; cdr3_aa: CAVRRDASAQYF
v_call: TRBV5-6; clone_size: NA; cdr3_aa: CASSLTPGTEYNSPLHF
v_call: TRBV9; clone_size: NA; cdr3_aa: CASSVAPDQETQYF
v_call: TRBV2; clone_size: few; cdr3_aa: CASSLRAPGSEETQYF
v_call: TRBV4-1; clone_size: NA; cdr3_aa: CASSPDHASYNEQFF
v_call: TRBV12-5; clone_size: NA; cdr3_aa: CASTKAGTSGRWSGETQYF
v_call: TRBV5-1; clone_size: many; cdr3_aa: CASSQSGGRDTQYF
v_call: TRBV20-1; clone_size: NA; cdr3_aa: CSATGVYNEQFF
v_call: TRBV6-1; clone_size: NA; cdr3_aa: CASSPPGTGRNQPQHF
v_call: TRBV7-9; clone_size: NA; cdr3_aa: CASSLPGREYEQYF
v_call: TRBV7-6; clone_size: few; cdr3_aa: CASSSLPGQGLYEQYF
v_call: TRBV10-3; clone_size: few; cdr3_aa: CAIGGGIGETQYF
v_call: TRBV20-1; clone_size: NA; cdr3_aa: CSARWDRDNEKLFF
v_call: TRBV29-1; clone_size: NA; cdr3_aa: CSVAGGTHGGEQYF
v_call: TRBV20-1; clone_size: few; cdr3_aa: CSARVPSGKAETQYF
v_call: TRBV20-1; clone_size: NA; cdr3_aa: CSARTGRQETQYF
v_call: TRBV27; clone_size: many; cdr3_aa: CASSVSAASSYEQYF
v_call: TRBV12-3/TRBV12-4; clone_size: NA; cdr3_aa: CASSFQGGSREQYF
v_call: TRBV4-1; clone_size: few; cdr3_aa: CASRLLATGVSYEQYF
v_call: TRBV24-1; clone_size: NA; cdr3_aa: CATSDSPNGNQPQHF